This T cell receptor beta chain was obtained from a study of T cells expressing NK-cell markers. Overall study context: Repertoires of TCR beta were obtained from T cells sorted as CD3+CD56+NKG2C+, CD3+CD56+NKG2C- and CD3+CD56-NKG2C+.

There are 17 residues in the CDR3. Germline CDR1 and CDR2: SGDLS and YYNGEE. Production of TCR beta cDNA relied on 5'RACE template switching with UMIs. TCRdb reanalyzed the 5' RACE reads and collapses them to one entry per CDR3 protein, without DNA. The sample holds approximately 110,000 distinct CDR3 sequences. This chain links TRBV9 with TRBJ1-5; the D call from TCRdb, TRBD1, cannot be confirmed without DNA. Sequencing input: blood T cells: a sorted CD56 or NKG2C T cell subset, CD4+ or CD8+ T cells, or bulk PBMC T cells (not recorded which). The clonotype was recovered from a woman aged 18-69 years in good health. The CDR3 protein is CASSVGRTGMSNQPQHF. The full variable domain, with the rest looked up from reference TRBV9 and TRBJ1-5, is DSGVTQTPKHLITATGQRVTLRCSPRSGDLSVYWYQQSLDQGLQFLIQYYNGEERAKGNILERFSAQQFPDLHSELNLSSLELGDSALYFCASSVGRTGMSNQPQHFGDGTRLSIL.